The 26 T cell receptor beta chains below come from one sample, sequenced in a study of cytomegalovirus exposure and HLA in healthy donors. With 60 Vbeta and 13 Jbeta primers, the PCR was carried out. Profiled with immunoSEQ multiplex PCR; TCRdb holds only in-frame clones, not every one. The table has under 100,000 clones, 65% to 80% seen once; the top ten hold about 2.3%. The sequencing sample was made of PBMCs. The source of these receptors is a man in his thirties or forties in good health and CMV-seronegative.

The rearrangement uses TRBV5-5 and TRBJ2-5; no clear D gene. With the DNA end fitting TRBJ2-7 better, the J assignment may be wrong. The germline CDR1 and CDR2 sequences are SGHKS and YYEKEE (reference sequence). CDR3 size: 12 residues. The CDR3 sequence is CASSLPTYEQYF. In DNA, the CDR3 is TGTGCCAGCAGCCTCCCCACCTACGAGCAGTACTTC.

The CDR3 nucleotides read TGTGCCAGCAGCCAAGATCGAGGACAGCCAAACTATGGCTACACCTTC. Residues: CASSQDRGQPNYGYTF. J is TRBJ1-2 and V is TRBV4-2, with D possibly matching TRBD1 (6 bases). The germline gives CDR1 LGHNA, CDR2 YNFKEQ. The CDR3 runs to 16 residues. The V end lost 0 bases, the J end lost 2 bases, and 13 bases lay between the germline ends.

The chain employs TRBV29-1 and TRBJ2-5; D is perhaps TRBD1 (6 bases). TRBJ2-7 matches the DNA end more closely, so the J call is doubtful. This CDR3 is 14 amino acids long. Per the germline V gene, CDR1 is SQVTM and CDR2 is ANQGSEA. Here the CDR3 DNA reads TGCAGCGCCACGCAGGGGACGACCCTAGGCGAGCAGTACTTC. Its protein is CSATQGTTLGEQYF.

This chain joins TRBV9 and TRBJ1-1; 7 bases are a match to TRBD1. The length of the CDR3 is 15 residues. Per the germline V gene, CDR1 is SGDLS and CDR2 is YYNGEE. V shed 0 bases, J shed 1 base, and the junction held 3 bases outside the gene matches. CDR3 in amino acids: CASSVVGQKNTEAFF. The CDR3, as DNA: TGTGCCAGCAGCGTAGTGGGACAGAAGAACACTGAAGCTTTCTTT. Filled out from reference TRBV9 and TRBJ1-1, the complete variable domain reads DSGVTQTPKHLITATGQRVTLRCSPRSGDLSVYWYQQSLDQGLQFLIQYYNGEERAKGNILERFSAQQFPDLHSELNLSSLELGDSALYFCASSVVGQKNTEAFFGQGTRLTVV.

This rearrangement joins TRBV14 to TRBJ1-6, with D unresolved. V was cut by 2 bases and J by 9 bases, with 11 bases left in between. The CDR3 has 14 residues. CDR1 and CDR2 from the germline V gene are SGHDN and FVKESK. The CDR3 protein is CASSQNFLFSPLHF. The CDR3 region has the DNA TGTGCCAGCAGCCAAAATTTTCTCTTTTCACCCCTCCACTTT.

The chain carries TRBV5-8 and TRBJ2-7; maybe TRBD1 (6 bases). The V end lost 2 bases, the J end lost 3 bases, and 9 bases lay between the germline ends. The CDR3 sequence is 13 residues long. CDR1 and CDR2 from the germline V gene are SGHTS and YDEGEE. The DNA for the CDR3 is TGTGCCAGCAGCTTCACAGGGATCTACGAGCAGTACTTC. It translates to CASSFTGIYEQYF.

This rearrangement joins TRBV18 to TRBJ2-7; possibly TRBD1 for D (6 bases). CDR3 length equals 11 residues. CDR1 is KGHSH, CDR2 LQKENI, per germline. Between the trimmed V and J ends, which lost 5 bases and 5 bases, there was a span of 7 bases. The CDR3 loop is CASSGQNEQYF. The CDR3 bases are TGTGCCAGCTCAGGACAGAACGAGCAGTACTTC.

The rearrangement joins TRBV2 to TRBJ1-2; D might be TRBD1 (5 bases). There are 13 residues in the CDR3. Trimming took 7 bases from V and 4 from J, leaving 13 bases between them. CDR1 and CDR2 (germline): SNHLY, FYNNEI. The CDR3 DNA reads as TGTGCCAGCATACACCCTAGGGGCTATGGCTACACCTTC. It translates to CASIHPRGYGYTF.

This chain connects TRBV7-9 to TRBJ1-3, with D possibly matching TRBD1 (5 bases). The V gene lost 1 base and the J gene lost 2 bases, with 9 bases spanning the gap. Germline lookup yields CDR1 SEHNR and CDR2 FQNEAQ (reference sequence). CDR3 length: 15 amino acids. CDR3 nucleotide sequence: TGTGCCAGCAGCTTAGGACAGCAAACTGGAAACACCATATATTTT. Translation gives CASSLGQQTGNTIYF. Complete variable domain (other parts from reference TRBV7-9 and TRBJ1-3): DTGVSQNPRHKITKRGQNVTFRCDPISEHNRLYWYRQTLGQGPEFLTYFQNEAQLEKSRLLSDRFSAERPKGSFSTLEIQRTEQGDSAMYLCASSLGQQTGNTIYFGEGSWLTVV.

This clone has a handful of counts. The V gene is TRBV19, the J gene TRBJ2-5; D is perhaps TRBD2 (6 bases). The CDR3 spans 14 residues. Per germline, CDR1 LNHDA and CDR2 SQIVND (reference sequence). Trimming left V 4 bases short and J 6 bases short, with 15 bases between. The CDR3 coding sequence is TGTGCCAGTAGTAATCCGGGAGAGAGGAAGACCCAGTACTTC. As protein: CASSNPGERKTQYF.

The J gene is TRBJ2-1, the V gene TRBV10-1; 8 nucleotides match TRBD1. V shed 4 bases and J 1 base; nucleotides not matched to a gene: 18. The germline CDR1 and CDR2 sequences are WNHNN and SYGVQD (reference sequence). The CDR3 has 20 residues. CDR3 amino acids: CASSGPDRAGERGSYNEQFF. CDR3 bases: TGCGCCAGCAGTGGACCGGACAGGGCCGGGGAGAGGGGATCCTACAATGAGCAGTTCTTC.

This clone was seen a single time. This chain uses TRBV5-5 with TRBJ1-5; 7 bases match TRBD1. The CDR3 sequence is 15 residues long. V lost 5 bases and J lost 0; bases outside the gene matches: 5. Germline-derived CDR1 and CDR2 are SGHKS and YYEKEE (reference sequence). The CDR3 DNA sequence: TGTGCCAGCAGTCGAGGGGGCAATAGCAATCAGCCCCAGCATTTT. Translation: CASSRGGNSNQPQHF.

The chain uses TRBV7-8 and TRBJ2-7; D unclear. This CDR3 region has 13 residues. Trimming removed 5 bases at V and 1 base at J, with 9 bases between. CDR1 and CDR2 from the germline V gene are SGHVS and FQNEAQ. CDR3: CASSAEISYEQYF. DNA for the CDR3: TGTGCCAGCAGCGCGGAAATTTCCTACGAGCAGTACTTC. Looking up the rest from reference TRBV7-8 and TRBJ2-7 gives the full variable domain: GAGVSQSPRYKVAKRGQDVALRCDPISGHVSLFWYQQALGQGPEFLTYFQNEAQLDKSGLPSDRFFAERPEGSVSTLKIQRTQQEDSAVYLCASSAEISYEQYFGPGTRLTVT.

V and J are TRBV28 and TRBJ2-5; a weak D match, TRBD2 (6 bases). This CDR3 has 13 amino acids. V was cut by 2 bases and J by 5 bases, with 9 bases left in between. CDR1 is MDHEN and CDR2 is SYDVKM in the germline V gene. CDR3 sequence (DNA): TGTGCCAGCAGTTTACAGGCGGGGGAGACCCAGTACTTC. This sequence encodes CASSLQAGETQYF. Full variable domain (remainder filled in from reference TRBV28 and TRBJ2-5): DVKVTQSSRYLVKRTGEKVFLECVQDMDHENMFWYRQDPGLGLRLIYFSYDVKMKEKGDIPEGYSVSREKKERFSLILESASTNQTSMYLCASSLQAGETQYFGPGTRLLVL.

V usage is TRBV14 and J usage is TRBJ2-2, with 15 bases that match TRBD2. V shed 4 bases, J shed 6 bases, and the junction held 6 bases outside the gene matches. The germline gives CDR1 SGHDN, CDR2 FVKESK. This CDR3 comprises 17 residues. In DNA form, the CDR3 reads TGTGCCAGCAGCCTGGGACTAGCGGGAGGAATTCCCGGGGAGCTGTTTTTT. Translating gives CASSLGLAGGIPGELFF.

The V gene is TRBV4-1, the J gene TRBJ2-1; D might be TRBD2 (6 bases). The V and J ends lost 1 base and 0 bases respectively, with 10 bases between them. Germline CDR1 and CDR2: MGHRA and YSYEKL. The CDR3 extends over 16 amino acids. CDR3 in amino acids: CASSQGVGSSYNEQFF. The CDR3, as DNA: TGCGCCAGCAGCCAAGGGGTCGGGAGCTCCTACAATGAGCAGTTCTTC.

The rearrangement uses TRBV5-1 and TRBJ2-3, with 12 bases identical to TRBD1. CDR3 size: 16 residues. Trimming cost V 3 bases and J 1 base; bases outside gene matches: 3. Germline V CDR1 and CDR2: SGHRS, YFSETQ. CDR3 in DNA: TGCGCCAGCAGCTGGGGGACAGGGGGCGGCACAGATACGCAGTATTTT. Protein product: CASSWGTGGGTDTQYF.

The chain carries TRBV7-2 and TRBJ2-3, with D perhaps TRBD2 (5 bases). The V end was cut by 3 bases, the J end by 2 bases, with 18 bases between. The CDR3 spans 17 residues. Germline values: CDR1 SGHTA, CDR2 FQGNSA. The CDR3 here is CASSFHRRTGITDTQYF. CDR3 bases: TGTGCCAGCAGCTTTCACCGCCGGACGGGGATCACAGATACGCAGTATTTT.

In nucleotides, the CDR3 is TGTGCCAGCAGCCGAGACAGGGCCCACGAGCAGTACTTC. Encoded protein: CASSRDRAHEQYF. V usage is TRBV2 and J usage is TRBJ2-7, with 7 bases fitting TRBD1. CDR1 is SNHLY and CDR2 is FYNNEI in the germline V gene. J was trimmed by 5 bases and V by 6 bases; bases with no gene match: 7. The length of the CDR3 is 13 residues.

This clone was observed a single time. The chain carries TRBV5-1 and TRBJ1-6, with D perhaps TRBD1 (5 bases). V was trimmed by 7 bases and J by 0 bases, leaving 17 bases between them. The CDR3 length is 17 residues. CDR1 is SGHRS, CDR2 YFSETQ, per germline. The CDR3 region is CASRRQGPGSYNSPLHF. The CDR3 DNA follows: TGCGCCAGCCGCCGGCAGGGCCCCGGCTCCTATAATTCACCCCTCCACTTT.

In nucleotides, the CDR3 is TGTGCCAGTACCGGGACAGGGTTTAATTCACCCCTCCACTTT. This codes for CASTGTGFNSPLHF. This rearrangement joins TRBV19 to TRBJ1-6, with 9 bases identical to TRBD1. CDR1 is LNHDA, CDR2 SQIVND, per germline (reference sequence). V shed 7 bases and J 6 bases; nucleotides not matched to a gene: 4. The CDR3 has 14 residues.

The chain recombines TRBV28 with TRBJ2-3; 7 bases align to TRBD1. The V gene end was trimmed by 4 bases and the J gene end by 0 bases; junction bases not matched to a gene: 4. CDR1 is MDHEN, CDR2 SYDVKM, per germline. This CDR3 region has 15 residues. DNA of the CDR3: TGTGCCAGCAGTTCACCGGGACAGAGCACAGATACGCAGTATTTT. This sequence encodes CASSSPGQSTDTQYF.

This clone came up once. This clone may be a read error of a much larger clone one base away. The CDR3 protein is CASSSHTEAFF. For the CDR3, the DNA is TGTGCCAGCAGCTCCCACACTGAAGCTTTCTTT. The rearrangement joins TRBV28 to TRBJ1-1; D unclear. V lost 6 bases to trimming and J lost 3 bases, with 5 bases between them. Germline lookup yields CDR1 MDHEN and CDR2 SYDVKM. The CDR3 length is 11 residues.

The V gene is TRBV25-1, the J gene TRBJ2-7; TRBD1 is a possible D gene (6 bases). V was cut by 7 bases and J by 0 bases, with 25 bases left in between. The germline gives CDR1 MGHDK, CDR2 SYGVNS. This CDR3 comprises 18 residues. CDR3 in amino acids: CASTGHVDRKSSSYEQYF. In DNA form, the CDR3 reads TGTGCCAGCACCGGCCACGTTGACAGGAAAAGTAGCTCCTACGAGCAGTACTTC.

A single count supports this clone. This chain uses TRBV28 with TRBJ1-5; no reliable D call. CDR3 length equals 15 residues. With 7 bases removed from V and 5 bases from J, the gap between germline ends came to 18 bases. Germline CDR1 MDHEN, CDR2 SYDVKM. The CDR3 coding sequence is TGTGCCAGCAAGGGCGGGAACCTACTTCATCAGCCCCAGCATTTT. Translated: CASKGGNLLHQPQHF.

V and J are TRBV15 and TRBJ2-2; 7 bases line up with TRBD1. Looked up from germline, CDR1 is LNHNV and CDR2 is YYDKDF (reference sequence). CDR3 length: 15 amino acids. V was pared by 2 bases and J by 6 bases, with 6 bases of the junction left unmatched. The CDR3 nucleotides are TGTGCCACCAGCAGAAATCCAGGGGGTCCCGGGGAGCTGTTTTTT. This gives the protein CATSRNPGGPGELFF.